Listed here are 17 T cell receptor beta chains from one sample, sequenced in a study of T cell responses to AZD1222 COVID-19 vaccine. This table comes from immunoSEQ multiplex PCR, and its TCRdb copy is limited to in-frame clones, with some not included. In the table there are roughly 170,000 clones, 90% to 95% of which are singletons. Sequenced here: peripheral blood, sampled 28 days after the second AZD1222 dose. All receptors derive from an adult who received the AZD1222 COVID-19 vaccine.

Concerning this clone: This CDR3 is also generated by other DNA sequences in the sample. The chain is built from TRBV11-3 and TRBJ1-1; no clear D. The ends were cut back, 1 base at V and 1 base at J, with 7 bases in the middle. Per the germline V gene, CDR1 is SGHNT and CDR2 is YENEEA. CDR3 length equals 14 residues. CDR3 in amino acids: CASSLGAANTEAFF. CDR3 coding DNA: TGTGCCAGCAGCTTAGGGGCAGCGAACACTGAAGCTTTCTTT.

J is TRBJ2-2 and V is TRBV28, with D possibly TRBD2 on 5 matching bases. The CDR3 is 14 residues long. Trimming pared 11 bases from V and 4 bases from J, leaving 17 bases between. Germline CDR1 and CDR2: MDHEN and SYDVKM. The CDR3 reads CASSTLGGTGELFF. In DNA form, the CDR3 reads TGTGCCTCCTCAACACTAGGAGGCACCGGGGAGCTGTTTTTT.

V and J are TRBV5-1 and TRBJ2-2; TRBD1 is a possible D gene (6 bases). The CDR3 sequence is 15 residues long. Germline V gene data show CDR1 as SGHRS and CDR2 as YFSETQ. Trimming stripped 0 bases from V and 6 bases from J, with 12 bases between. The CDR3 is CASSLGGTLPGELFF. DNA of the CDR3: TGCGCCAGCAGCTTGGGGGGGACACTTCCCGGGGAGCTGTTTTTT.

There are a few counts of this clone. V and J are TRBV7-2 and TRBJ2-2, with D uncertain. CDR1 is SGHTA and CDR2 is FQGNSA in the germline V gene. Trimming cost V 0 bases and J 4 bases, with 6 bases left between them. This CDR3 is 14 amino acids long. DNA for the CDR3: TGTGCCAGCAGCTTAGCGAGAGCCACCGGGGAGCTGTTTTTT. Translated: CASSLARATGELFF.

V is TRBV4-1 and J is TRBJ2-3; no clear D. Germline-derived CDR1 and CDR2 are MGHRA and YSYEKL. V dropped 0 bases and J dropped 3 bases, with 7 bases sitting between them. The CDR3 runs to 14 residues. CDR3 coding DNA: TGCGCCAGCAGCCAAGAGCGACTTACAGATACGCAGTATTTT. Amino acids: CASSQERLTDTQYF.

This chain joins TRBV7-2 and TRBJ1-2, with D uncertain. V lost 4 bases to trimming and J lost 9 bases, with 15 bases between them. The CDR3 runs to 13 residues. Germline CDR1 is SGHTA and CDR2 is FQGNSA. The CDR3 loop reads CASSSPWEGSYTF. In DNA form, the CDR3 reads TGTGCCAGCAGCTCGCCGTGGGAGGGCAGCTACACCTTC.

The J gene is TRBJ2-7, the V gene TRBV5-5; D may be TRBD1 (5 bases). V dropped 2 bases and J dropped 2 bases, with 11 bases sitting between them. The CDR3 has 14 residues. Germline CDR1 reads SGHKS; CDR2 reads YYEKEE (reference sequence). In nucleotides, the CDR3 is TGTGCCAGCAGCTTTACAGGATCTACCTACGAGCAGTACTTC. Protein: CASSFTGSTYEQYF. Filled out from reference TRBV5-5 and TRBJ2-7, the complete variable domain reads DAGVTQSPTHLIKTRGQQVTLRCSPISGHKSVSWYQQVLGQGPQFIFQYYEKEERGRGNFPDRFSARQFPNYSSELNVNALLLGDSALYLCASSFTGSTYEQYFGPGTRLTVT.

The chain couples TRBV5-1 to TRBJ1-1; weak D call: TRBD1 (5 bases). The length of the CDR3 is 16 residues. The V end lost 0 bases, the J end lost 4 bases, and 16 bases lay between the germline ends. The germline V gene encodes CDR1 SGHRS and CDR2 YFSETQ. CDR3 sequence: CASSLEPGGRGTEAFF. CDR3 nucleotide sequence: TGCGCCAGCAGCTTGGAGCCAGGAGGGAGGGGCACTGAAGCTTTCTTT.

This clone was seen more than once but under ten times. V and J are TRBV6-4 and TRBJ2-1; maybe TRBD2 (5 bases). Looked up from germline, CDR1 is MRHNA and CDR2 is SNTAGT. The CDR3 is made up of 14 amino acids. Trimming removed 10 bases at V and 4 bases at J, with 17 bases between. CDR3 protein: CATSINGEYNEQFF. The CDR3 bases are TGTGCCACCTCTATAAACGGGGAATACAATGAGCAGTTCTTC.

This clone was seen once. This rearrangement joins TRBV5-6 to TRBJ2-5; D is undetermined. This CDR3 is built from 13 residues. V was pared by 5 bases and J by 5 bases, with 13 bases between. CDR1 and CDR2 (germline): SGHDT, YYEEEE. The CDR3 here is CASRARLGETQYF. For the CDR3, the DNA is TGTGCCAGCAGGGCACGGTTAGGGGAGACCCAGTACTTC.

This chain uses TRBV3-1 (or the pseudogene TRBV3-2) with TRBJ2-7, with D uncertain. Trimming left V 4 bases short and J 4 bases short, with 14 bases between. The CDR3 has 14 amino acids. Germline CDR1 and CDR2: LGHDT and YNNKEL (reference sequence). CDR3 residues: CASSPGVEFYEQYF. The CDR3 DNA reads TGTGCCAGCAGCCCCGGCGTGGAGTTTTACGAGCAGTACTTC.

The gene calls are TRBV27 and TRBJ2-1; D gene uncertain. Germline CDR1 MNHEY, CDR2 SMNVEV (reference sequence). The germline V and J ends were trimmed by 1 base and 8 bases, with 12 bases remaining between them. This CDR3 is 14 amino acids long. The chain's CDR3 is CASSLLGFGDEQFF. The CDR3 nucleotides read TGTGCCAGCAGTTTATTAGGGTTTGGGGATGAGCAGTTCTTC.

Only a few counts were recorded for this clone. The chain joins TRBV19 to TRBJ2-7; 7 bases line up with TRBD2. This CDR3 has 15 amino acids. V trimming: 7 bases; J trimming: 2 bases; junction bases outside the gene matches: 11. Germline lookup yields CDR1 LNHDA and CDR2 SQIVND (reference sequence). CDR3 sequence: CASKDAAAGPYEQYF. The CDR3 DNA reads TGTGCCAGTAAGGATGCGGCAGCGGGGCCCTACGAGCAGTACTTC.

The chain has TRBV6-5 and TRBJ2-5; D remains ambiguous. Trimming took 8 bases from V and 5 from J, leaving 12 bases between them. CDR3 size: 12 residues. The germline CDR1 and CDR2 sequences are MNHEY and SVGAGI. The CDR3 sequence is CASSSWAETQYF. The CDR3 DNA reads as TGTGCCAGCTCCAGTTGGGCGGAGACCCAGTACTTC.

The rearrangement links TRBV19 to TRBJ2-7, with TRBD2 matching over 8 bases. This CDR3 is built from 14 residues. Germline V gene data show CDR1 as LNHDA and CDR2 as SQIVND (reference sequence). The trim removed 8 bases at V and 0 bases at J, leaving 6 bases unmatched. CDR3 in DNA: TGTGCCAGTGGCGCCGGGGGGGACTCCTACGAGCAGTACTTC. Amino acids: CASGAGGDSYEQYF.

The gene calls are TRBV28 and TRBJ2-7; D perhaps matches TRBD2 (6 bases). Germline values: CDR1 MDHEN, CDR2 SYDVKM. This CDR3 comprises 14 residues. Trimming shortened V by 2 bases and J by 2 bases, and 10 bases separated the two germline ends. The CDR3 nucleotides are TGTGCCAGCAGTTTAGGCGGGGCTACCTACGAGCAGTACTTC. This encodes CASSLGGATYEQYF.

The CDR3 region has the DNA TGCGCCAGCAGCTTGGTGTATCGGTCCCCCGGCGGGCAAGAGACCCAGTACTTC. Encoded protein: CASSLVYRSPGGQETQYF. The chain is built from TRBV5-1 and TRBJ2-5; tentative D call: TRBD2 (5 bases). CDR1 and CDR2 from the germline V gene are SGHRS and YFSETQ. The V end lost 0 bases, the J end lost 2 bases, and 20 bases lay between the germline ends. The CDR3 consists of 18 residues.